This entry describes one T cell receptor beta chain. Trimming took 3 bases from V and 0 from J, leaving 12 bases between them. This CDR3 is 15 amino acids long. Germline V gene lookup returns CDR1 SGDLS and CDR2 YYNGEE. Survey-level immunoSEQ sequencing profiled the TCR beta repertoire. The repertoire was sequenced with immunoSEQ multiplex PCR; TCRdb's copy has only in-frame clones and lacks some. The sample lists tens of thousands of clones, just under 95% occurring once. The sequenced sample was PBMCs. The sequence was obtained from a man between 35 and 55 years old with rheumatoid arthritis. V gene TRBV9 combines with J gene TRBJ1-2, with D possibly being TRBD1 (6 bases). The CDR3 nucleotides read TGTGCCAGCAGCGGCCTGGGGGCCTCTAACTATGGCTACACCTTC. It codes for CASSGLGASNYGYTF.